Each of the 4 T cell receptor beta chains below was sequenced from the same sample in a study of patients and donors after allogeneic stem cell transplantation. TCRdb passed the RT-PCR reads through MiXCR, listing each CDR3 protein once. The sample carries 150,000 to 250,000 distinct CDR3 sequences, around two fifths recorded once. The sample was blood, either unsorted or a sorted T cell fraction (not recorded which). All receptors derive from a human donor who was either an allogeneic HSCT recipient or a stem cell or donor lymphocyte infusion donor (not recorded which). It is not recorded whose cells these are; they may come from a transplant donor.

This clonotype has just a few counts. This sequence joins TRBV6-6 and TRBJ2-1, with 11 bases fitting TRBD2. V lost 0 bases, J lost 8 bases, and 9 bases stayed unmatched. Germline V lookup: CDR1 MNHNY, CDR2 SVGAGI (reference sequence). The CDR3 has 17 amino acids. The CDR3 protein is CASSYSIRLAGGHEQFF. Here the CDR3 DNA reads TGTGCCAGCAGTTACTCGATTCGGCTAGCGGGAGGCCATGAGCAGTTCTTC.

This chain connects TRBV7-6 to TRBJ1-1; perhaps TRBD1 as D (6 bases). In germline, CDR1 is SGHVS, CDR2 FNYEAQ. Trimming left V 1 base short and J 0 bases short, with 12 bases between. This CDR3 region has 16 residues. CDR3 protein: CASSLGQTGMNTEAFF. The CDR3 DNA reads as TGTGCCAGCAGCTTAGGACAAACAGGGATGAACACTGAAGCTTTCTTT.

This clonotype has a handful of counts. This chain links TRBV6-6 with TRBJ1-1, with D possibly TRBD1 on 6 matching bases. The CDR3 length is 18 residues. The V end lost 0 bases, the J end lost 1 base, and 18 bases lay between the germline ends. From germline, CDR1 is MNHNY and CDR2 SVGAGI (reference sequence). The CDR3 region is CASSYSSSGTPKNTEAFF. DNA of the CDR3: TGTGCCAGCAGTTACTCCTCCAGCGGGACACCCAAGAACACTGAAGCTTTCTTT.

The chain uses TRBV20-1 and TRBJ2-1, with 7 nucleotides matching TRBD2. The CDR3 contains 14 residues. With 6 bases clipped from V and 4 bases from J, the junction kept 9 bases outside the gene matches. The germline gives CDR1 DFQATT, CDR2 SNEGSKA (reference sequence). CDR3 sequence: CSARTSEAYNEQFF. The CDR3 DNA reads TGCAGTGCCCGAACTAGCGAGGCGTACAATGAGCAGTTCTTC.